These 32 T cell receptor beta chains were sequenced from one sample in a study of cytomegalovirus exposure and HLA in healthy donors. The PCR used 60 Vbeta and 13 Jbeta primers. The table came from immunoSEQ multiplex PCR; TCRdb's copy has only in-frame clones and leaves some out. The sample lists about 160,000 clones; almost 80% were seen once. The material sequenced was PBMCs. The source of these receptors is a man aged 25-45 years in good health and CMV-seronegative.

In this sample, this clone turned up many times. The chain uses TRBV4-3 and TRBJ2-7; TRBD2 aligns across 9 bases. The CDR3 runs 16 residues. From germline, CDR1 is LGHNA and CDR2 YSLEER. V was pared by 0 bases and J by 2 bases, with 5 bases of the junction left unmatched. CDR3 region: CASSQDIRGRAYEQYF. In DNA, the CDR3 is TGCGCCAGCAGCCAAGATATCCGCGGGAGGGCCTACGAGCAGTACTTC.

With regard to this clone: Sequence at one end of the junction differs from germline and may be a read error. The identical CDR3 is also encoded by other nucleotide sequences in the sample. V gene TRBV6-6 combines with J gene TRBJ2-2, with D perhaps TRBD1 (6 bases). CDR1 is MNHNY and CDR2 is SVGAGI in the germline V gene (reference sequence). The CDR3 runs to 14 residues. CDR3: CASNQQGYTGELFF. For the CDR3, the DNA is TGTGCCAGCAACCAACAGGGTTACACCGGGGAGCTATTTTTT.

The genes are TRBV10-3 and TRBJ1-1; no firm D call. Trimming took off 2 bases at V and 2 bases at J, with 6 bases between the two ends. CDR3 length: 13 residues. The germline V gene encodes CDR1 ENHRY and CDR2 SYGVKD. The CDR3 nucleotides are TGTGCCATCAGTGAGAATACTAACACTGAAGCTTTCTTT. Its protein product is CAISENTNTEAFF.

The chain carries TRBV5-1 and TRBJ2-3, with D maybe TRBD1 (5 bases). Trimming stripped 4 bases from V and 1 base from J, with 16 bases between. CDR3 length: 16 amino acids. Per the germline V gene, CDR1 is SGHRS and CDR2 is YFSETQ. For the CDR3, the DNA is TGCGCCAGCAGCACAAGGGGCCCCCGAGGCACAGATACGCAGTATTTT. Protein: CASSTRGPRGTDTQYF.

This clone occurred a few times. The DNA for the CDR3 is TGTGCCAGCAGTGTGGGAACACATGCGGGTCAGCCCCAGCATTTT. Its protein is CASSVGTHAGQPQHF. The chain combines TRBV2 with TRBJ1-5; D is ambiguous. Germline V gene sequence: CDR1 SNHLY, CDR2 FYNNEI. Trimming cost V 4 bases and J 6 bases, with 16 bases left between them. The length of the CDR3 is 15 residues.

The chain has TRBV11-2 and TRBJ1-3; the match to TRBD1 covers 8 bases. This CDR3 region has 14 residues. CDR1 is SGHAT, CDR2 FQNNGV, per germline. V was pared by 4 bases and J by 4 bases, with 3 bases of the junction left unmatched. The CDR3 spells CASSSGQGGNTIYF. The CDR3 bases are TGTGCCAGCAGCTCCGGACAGGGCGGAAACACCATATATTTT.

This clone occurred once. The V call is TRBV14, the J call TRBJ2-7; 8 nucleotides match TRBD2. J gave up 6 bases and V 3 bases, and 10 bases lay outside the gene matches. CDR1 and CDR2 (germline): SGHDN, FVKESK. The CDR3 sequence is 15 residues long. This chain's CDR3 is CASSQEAGGPAEQYF. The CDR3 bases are TGTGCCAGCAGCCAGGAGGCGGGGGGACCCGCCGAGCAGTACTTC.

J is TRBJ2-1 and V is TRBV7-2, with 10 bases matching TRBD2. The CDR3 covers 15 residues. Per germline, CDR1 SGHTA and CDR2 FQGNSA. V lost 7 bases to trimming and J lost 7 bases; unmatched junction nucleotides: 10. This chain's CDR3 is CASNFGTSVRNEQFF. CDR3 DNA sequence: TGTGCCAGCAACTTCGGGACTAGCGTAAGGAATGAGCAGTTCTTC.

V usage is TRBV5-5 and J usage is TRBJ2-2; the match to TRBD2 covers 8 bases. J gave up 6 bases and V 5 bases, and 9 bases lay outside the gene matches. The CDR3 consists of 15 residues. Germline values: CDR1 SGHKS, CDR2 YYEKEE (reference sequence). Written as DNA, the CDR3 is TGTGCCAGCAGGAATGCCGGGACTAGTCCCGGGGAGCTGTTTTTT. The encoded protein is CASRNAGTSPGELFF.

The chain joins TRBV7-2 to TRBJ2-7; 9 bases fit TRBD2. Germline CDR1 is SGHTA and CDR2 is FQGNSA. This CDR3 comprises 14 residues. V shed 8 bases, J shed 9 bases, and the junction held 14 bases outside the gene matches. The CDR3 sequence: CASAYVAGGPGQYF. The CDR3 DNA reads TGTGCCAGCGCGTACGTTGCGGGAGGGCCAGGGCAGTACTTC.

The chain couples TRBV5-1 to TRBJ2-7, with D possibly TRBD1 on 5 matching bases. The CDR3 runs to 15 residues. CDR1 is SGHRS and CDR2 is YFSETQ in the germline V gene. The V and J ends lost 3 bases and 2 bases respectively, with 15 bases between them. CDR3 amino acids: CASSYGQKSTYEQYF. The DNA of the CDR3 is TGCGCCAGCAGCTATGGACAAAAATCAACCTACGAGCAGTACTTC.

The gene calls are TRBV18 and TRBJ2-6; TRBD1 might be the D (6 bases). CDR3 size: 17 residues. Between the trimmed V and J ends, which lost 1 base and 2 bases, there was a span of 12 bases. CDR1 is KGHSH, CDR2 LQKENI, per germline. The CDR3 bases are TGTGCCAGCTCACCACAGGACACAGGGACTGGGGCCAACGTCCTGACTTTC. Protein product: CASSPQDTGTGANVLTF.

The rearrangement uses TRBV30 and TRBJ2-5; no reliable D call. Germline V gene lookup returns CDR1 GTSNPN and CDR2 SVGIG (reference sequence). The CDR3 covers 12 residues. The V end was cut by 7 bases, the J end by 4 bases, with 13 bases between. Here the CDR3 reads CASRQLGETQYF. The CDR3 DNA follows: TGTGCCTCCCGACAATTGGGAGAGACCCAGTACTTC.

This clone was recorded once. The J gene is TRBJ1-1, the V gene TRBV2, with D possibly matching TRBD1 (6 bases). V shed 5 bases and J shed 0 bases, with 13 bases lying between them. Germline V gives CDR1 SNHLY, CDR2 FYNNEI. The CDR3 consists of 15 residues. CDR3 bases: TGTGCCAGCAGTCGGACAGACCACATGAACACTGAAGCTTTCTTT. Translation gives CASSRTDHMNTEAFF. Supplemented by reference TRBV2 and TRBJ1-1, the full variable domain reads EPEVTQTPSHQVTQMGQEVILRCVPISNHLYFYWYRQILGQKVEFLVSFYNNEISEKSEIFDDQFSVERPDGSNFTLKIRSTKLEDSAMYFCASSRTDHMNTEAFFGQGTRLTVV.

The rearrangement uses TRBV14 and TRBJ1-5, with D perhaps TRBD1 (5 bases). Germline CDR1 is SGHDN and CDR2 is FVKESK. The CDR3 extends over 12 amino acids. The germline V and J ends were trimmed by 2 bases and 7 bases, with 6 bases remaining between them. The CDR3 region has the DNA TGTGCCAGCAGCCAAAAGGGGCAGCCCCAGCATTTT. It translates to CASSQKGQPQHF.

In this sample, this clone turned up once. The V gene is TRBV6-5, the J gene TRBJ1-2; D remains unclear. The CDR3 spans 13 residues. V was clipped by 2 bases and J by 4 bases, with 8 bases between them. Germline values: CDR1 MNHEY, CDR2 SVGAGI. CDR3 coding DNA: TGTGCCAGCAGTTACCCAGTGCTCTATGGCTACACCTTC. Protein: CASSYPVLYGYTF.

Here the CDR3 reads CASSQPGTSGVLAKNIQYF. CDR3 nucleotide sequence: TGTGCCAGCAGTCAACCCGGGACTAGCGGGGTACTAGCCAAAAACATTCAGTACTTC. The rearrangement uses TRBV28 and TRBJ2-4; 13 nucleotides match TRBD2. This CDR3 has 19 amino acids. With V trimmed by 5 bases and J by 0 bases, 10 bases remained unmatched. Germline CDR1 MDHEN, CDR2 SYDVKM.

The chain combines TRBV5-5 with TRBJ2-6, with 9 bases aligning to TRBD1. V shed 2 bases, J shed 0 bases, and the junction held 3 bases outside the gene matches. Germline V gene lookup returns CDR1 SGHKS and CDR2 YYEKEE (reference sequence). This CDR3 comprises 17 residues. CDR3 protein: CASSFGTGPSGANVLTF. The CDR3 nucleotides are TGTGCCAGCAGCTTTGGGACAGGGCCCTCTGGGGCCAACGTCCTGACTTTC.

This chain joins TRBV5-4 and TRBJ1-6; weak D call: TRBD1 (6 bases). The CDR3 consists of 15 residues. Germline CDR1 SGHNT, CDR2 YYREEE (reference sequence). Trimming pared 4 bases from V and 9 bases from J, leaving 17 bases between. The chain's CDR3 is CASSPQGPVGSPLHF. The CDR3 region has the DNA TGTGCCAGCAGCCCACAGGGCCCCGTCGGTTCACCCCTCCACTTT.

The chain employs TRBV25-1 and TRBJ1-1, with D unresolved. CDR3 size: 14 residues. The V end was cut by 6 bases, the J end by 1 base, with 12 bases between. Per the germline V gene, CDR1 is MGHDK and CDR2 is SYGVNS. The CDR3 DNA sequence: TGTGCCAGCAGAGCTGTCGGTCAGAACACTGAAGCTTTCTTT. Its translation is CASRAVGQNTEAFF.

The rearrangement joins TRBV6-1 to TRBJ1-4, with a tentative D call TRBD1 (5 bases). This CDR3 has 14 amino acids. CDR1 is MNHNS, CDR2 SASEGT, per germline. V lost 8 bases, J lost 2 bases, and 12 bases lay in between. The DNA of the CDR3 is TGTGCCAGCGGAGGGGTTTTGACTAATGAAAAACTGTTTTTT. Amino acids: CASGGVLTNEKLFF.

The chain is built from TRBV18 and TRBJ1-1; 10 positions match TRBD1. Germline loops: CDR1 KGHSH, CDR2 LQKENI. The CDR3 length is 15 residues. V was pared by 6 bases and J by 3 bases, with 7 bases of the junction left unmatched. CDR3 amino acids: CASSRGTGVDTEAFF. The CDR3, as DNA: TGTGCCAGCTCTCGCGGGACAGGGGTGGACACTGAAGCTTTCTTT.

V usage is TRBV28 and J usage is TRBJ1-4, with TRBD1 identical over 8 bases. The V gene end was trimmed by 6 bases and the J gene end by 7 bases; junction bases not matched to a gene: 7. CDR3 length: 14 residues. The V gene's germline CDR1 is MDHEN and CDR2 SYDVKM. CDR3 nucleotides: TGTGCCAGCAGCCTTCGGGACAGGAGTGAAAAACTGTTTTTT. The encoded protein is CASSLRDRSEKLFF.

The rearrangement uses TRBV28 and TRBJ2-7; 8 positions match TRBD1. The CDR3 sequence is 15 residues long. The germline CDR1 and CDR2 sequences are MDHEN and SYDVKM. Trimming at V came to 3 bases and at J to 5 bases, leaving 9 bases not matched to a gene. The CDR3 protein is CASSFPGTGGNEQYF. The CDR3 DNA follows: TGTGCCAGCAGTTTTCCCGGGACAGGTGGGAACGAGCAGTACTTC.

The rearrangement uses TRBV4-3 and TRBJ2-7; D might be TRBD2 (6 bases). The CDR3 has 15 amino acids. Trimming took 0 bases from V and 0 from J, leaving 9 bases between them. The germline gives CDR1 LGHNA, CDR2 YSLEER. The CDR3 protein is CASSQDGGNSYEQYF. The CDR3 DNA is TGCGCCAGCAGCCAAGATGGGGGGAACTCCTACGAGCAGTACTTC.

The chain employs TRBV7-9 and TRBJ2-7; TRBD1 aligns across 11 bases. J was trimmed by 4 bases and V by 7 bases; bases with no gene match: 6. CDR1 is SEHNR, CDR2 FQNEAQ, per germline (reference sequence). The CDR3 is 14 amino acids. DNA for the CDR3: TGTGCCAGCAAGGGGACAGGGGGTGGGTACGAGCAGTACTTC. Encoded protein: CASKGTGGGYEQYF.

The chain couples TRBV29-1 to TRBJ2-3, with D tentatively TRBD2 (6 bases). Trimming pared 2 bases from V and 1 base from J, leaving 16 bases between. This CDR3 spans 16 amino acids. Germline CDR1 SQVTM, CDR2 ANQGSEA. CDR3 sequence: CSVEYVGIAGTDTQYF. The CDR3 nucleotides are TGCAGCGTTGAATACGTCGGGATAGCGGGCACAGATACGCAGTATTTT.

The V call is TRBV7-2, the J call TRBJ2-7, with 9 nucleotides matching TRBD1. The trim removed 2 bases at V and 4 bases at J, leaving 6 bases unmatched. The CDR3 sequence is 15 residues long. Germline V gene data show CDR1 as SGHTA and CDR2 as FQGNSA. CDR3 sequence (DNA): TGTGCCAGCAGCTTATCGGGGACAGGGCCGTACGAGCAGTACTTC. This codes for CASSLSGTGPYEQYF.

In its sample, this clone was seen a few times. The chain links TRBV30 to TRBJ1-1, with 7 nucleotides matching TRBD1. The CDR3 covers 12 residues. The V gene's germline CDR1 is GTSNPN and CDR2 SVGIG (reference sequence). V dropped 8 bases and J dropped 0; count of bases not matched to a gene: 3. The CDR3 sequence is CARDRMNTEAFF. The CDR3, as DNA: TGTGCCCGGGACAGAATGAACACTGAAGCTTTCTTT.

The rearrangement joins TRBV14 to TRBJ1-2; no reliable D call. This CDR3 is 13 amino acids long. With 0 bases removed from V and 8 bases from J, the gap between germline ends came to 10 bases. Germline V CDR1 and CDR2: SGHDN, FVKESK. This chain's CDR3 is CASSQDPGGGYTF. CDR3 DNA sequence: TGTGCCAGCAGCCAAGATCCGGGTGGGGGCTACACCTTC.

The CDR3 nucleotides read TGTGCCACCCTGACAGGGGGGACGAGCTCCTACGAGCAGTACTTC. Translation: CATLTGGTSSYEQYF. The chain uses TRBV6-6 and TRBJ2-7; 9 bases line up with TRBD1. The CDR3 runs to 15 residues. CDR1 and CDR2 from the germline V gene are MNHNY and SVGAGI (reference sequence). J lost 0 bases, V lost 10 bases, and 10 bases had no gene match.

This chain's CDR3 is CAISVASGGLYEQYF. In DNA form, the CDR3 reads TGTGCCATCAGTGTGGCTAGCGGGGGTCTCTACGAGCAGTACTTC. The chain carries TRBV10-3 and TRBJ2-7; 10 positions match TRBD2. The CDR3 has 15 amino acids. Germline-derived CDR1 and CDR2 are ENHRY and SYGVKD. The V gene end was trimmed by 4 bases and the J gene end by 3 bases; junction bases not matched to a gene: 6.